This T cell receptor beta chain was sequenced for a study of blood T cell repertoires in COVID-19. Across the study: PBMCs, B-cell-depleted T cells, or T cells were the source of the cDNA or gDNA that made up the material.

CDR1 is LNHDA and CDR2 is SQIVND in the germline V gene (reference sequence). V dropped 10 bases and J dropped 1 base, with 15 bases sitting between them. This CDR3 contains 14 residues. The repertoire was sequenced with immunoSEQ multiplex PCR; TCRdb's copy has only in-frame clones and lacks some. The table shows roughly 220,000 clones, with 70% to 90% occurring only once. This clone has a handful of counts. The receptor comes from a woman between 45 and 60 years old with COVID-19, enrolled during active disease. Sample: peripheral blood. The chain is built from TRBV19 and TRBJ2-3; D perhaps matches TRBD2 (6 bases). CDR3 DNA: TGTGCCACCCACTTCGGAGGGGGCACAGATACGCAGTATTTT. Translation: CATHFGGGTDTQYF.